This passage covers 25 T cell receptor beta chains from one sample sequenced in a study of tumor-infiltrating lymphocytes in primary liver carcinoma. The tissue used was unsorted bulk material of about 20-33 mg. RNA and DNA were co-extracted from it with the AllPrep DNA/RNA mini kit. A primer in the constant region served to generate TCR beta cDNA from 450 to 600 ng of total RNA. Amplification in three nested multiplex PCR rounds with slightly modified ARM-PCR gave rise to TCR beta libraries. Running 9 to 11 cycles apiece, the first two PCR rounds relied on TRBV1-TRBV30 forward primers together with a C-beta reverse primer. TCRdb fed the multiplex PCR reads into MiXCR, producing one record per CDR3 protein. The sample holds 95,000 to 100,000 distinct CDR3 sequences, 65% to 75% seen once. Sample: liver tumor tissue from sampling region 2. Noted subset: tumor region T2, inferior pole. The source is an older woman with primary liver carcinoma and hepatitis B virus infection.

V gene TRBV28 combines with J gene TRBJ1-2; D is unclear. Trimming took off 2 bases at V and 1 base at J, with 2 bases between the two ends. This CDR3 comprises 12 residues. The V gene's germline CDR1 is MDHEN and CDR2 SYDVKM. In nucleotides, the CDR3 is TGTGCCAGCAGTTTAAATAACTATGGCTACACCTTC. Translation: CASSLNNYGYTF.

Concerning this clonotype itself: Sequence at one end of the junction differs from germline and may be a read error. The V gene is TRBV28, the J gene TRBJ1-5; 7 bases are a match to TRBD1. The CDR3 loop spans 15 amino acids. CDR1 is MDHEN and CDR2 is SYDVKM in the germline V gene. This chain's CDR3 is CASSLQKGGNQSQHF. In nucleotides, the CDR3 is TGTGCCAGCAGTTTACAGAAAGGGGGCAATCAGTCCCAGCATTTT.

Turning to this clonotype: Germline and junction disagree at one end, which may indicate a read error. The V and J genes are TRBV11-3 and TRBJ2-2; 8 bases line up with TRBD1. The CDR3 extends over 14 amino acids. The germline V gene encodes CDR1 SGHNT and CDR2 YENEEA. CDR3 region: CASGLAGGTGELFF. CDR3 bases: TGTGCAAGCGGCTTAGCAGGGGGCACCGGGGAGTTGTTTTTT.

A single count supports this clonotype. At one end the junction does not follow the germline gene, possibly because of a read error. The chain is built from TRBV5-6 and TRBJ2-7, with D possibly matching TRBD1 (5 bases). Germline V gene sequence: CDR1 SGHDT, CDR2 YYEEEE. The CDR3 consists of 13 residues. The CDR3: CASRFGRVNEQHF. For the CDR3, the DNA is TGTGCCAGTAGGTTCGGCAGGGTAAACGAGCAGCACTTC.

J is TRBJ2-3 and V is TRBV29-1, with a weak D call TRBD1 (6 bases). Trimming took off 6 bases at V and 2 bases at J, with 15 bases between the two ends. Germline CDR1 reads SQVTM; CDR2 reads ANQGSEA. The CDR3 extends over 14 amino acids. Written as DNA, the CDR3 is TGCAGCGTACACAGGGTGGGGATCACAGATACGCAGTATTTT. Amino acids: CSVHRVGITDTQYF.

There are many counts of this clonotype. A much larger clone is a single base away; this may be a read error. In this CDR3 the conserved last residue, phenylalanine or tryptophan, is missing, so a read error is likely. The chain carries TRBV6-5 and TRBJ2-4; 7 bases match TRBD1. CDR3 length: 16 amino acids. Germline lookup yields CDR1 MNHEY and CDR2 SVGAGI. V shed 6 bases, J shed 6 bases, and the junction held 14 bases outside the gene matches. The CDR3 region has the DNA TGTGCCAGCAGCCAAAACCGGGACAGAGTCCCAAACATTCAGTACCTC. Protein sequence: CASSQNRDRVPNIQYL.

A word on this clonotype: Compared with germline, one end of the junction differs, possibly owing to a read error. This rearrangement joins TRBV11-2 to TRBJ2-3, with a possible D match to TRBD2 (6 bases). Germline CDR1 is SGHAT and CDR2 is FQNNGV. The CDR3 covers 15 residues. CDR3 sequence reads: CASIFGLLLTDTHYF. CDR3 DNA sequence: TGTGCCAGCATCTTCGGACTATTACTCACAGATACGCATTATTTT.

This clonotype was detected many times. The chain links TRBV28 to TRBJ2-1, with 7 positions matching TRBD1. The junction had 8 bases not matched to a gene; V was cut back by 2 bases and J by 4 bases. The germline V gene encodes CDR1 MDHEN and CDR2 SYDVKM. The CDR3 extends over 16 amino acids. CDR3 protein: CASSLRKGAGYNEQFF. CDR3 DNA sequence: TGTGCCAGCAGTTTACGCAAGGGGGCAGGATACAATGAGCAGTTCTTC.

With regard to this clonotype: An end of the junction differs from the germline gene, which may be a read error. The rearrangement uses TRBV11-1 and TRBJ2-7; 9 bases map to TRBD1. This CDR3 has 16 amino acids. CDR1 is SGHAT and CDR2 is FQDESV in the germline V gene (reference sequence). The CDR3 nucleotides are TGTGCCAGCAGCTTCAGGCCCACAGGGGGCCTTCACGAGCAGTACTTT. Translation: CASSFRPTGGLHEQYF.

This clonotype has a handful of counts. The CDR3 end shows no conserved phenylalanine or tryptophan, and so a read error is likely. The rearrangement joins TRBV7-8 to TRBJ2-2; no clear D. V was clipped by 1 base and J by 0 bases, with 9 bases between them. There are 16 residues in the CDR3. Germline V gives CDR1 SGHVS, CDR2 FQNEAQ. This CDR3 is CASSLVWAANTGELFS. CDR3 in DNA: TGTGCCAGCAGCTTAGTGTGGGCGGCGAACACCGGGGAGCTGTTTTCT.

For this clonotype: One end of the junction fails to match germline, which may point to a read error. CDR3 protein: CASNSDRVNTKAFF. The CDR3 DNA reads as TGCGCCAGCAACTCTGACAGAGTGAACACTAAAGCTTTCTTT. This chain links TRBV5-1 with TRBJ1-1; tentative D call: TRBD1 (5 bases). This CDR3 spans 14 amino acids. Germline V gene lookup returns CDR1 SGHRS and CDR2 YFSETQ.

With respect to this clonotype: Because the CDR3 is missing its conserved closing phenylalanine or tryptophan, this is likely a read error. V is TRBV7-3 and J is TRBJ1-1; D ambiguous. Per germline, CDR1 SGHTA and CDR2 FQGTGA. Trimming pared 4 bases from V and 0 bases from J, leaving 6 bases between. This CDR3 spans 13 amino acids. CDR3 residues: CASSSQMNTEAFS. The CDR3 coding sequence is TGTGCCAGCAGCTCCCAGATGAACACTGAAGCTTTCTCT.

CDR3 coding DNA: TGCGCCAGCAGGGCGGGAACAAGAGACACTGAAGCTTTCTTT. Encoded protein: CASRAGTRDTEAFF. This chain connects TRBV10-2 to TRBJ1-1; D gene uncertain. The CDR3 runs to 14 residues. The germline CDR1 and CDR2 sequences are WSHSY and SAAADI. V lost 6 bases, J lost 3 bases, and 14 bases lay in between.

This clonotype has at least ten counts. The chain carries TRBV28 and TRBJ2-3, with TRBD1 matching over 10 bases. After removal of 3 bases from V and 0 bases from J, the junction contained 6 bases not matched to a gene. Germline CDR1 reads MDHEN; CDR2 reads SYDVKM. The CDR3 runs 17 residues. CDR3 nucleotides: TGTGCCAGCAGTTTGTGGACAGGGGGAGGAAGCACAGATACGCAGTATTTT. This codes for CASSLWTGGGSTDTQYF.

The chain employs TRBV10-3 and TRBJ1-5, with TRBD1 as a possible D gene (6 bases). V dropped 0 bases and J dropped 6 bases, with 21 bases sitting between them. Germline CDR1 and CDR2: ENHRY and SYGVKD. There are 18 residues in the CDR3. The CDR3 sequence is CAISESSRGRGLIQPQHF. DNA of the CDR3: TGTGCCATCAGTGAGTCGAGCAGGGGTAGGGGCCTAATTCAGCCCCAGCATTTT.

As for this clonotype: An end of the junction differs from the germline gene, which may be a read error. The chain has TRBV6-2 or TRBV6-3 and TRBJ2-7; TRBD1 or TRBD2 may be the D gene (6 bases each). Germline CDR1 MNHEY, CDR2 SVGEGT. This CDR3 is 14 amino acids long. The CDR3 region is CTSRYGQGSWEEYF. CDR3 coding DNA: TGTACCAGCAGGTATGGGCAGGGGAGTTGGGAGGAGTACTTC.

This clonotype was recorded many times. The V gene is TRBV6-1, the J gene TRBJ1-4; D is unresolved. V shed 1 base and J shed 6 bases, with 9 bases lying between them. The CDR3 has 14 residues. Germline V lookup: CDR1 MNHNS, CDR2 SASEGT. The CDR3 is CASSEGVGHEKLFF. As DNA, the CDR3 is TGTGCCAGCAGTGAAGGGGTCGGGCATGAAAAACTGTTTTTT.

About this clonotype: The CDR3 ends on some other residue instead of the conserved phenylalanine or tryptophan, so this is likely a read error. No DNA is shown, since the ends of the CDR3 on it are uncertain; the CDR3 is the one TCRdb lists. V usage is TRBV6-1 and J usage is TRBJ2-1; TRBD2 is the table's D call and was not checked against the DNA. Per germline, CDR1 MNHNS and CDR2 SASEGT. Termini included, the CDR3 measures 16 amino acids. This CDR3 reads CASSDPSGRAYNEHFS.

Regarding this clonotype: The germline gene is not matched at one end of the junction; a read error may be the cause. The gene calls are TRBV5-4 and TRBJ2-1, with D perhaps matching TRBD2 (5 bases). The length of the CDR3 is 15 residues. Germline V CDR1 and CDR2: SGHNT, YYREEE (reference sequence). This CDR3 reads CANSGRSTRMNEQFF. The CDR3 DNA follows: TGTGCCAACAGCGGTCGCTCTACCCGTATGAATGAGCAGTTCTTC.

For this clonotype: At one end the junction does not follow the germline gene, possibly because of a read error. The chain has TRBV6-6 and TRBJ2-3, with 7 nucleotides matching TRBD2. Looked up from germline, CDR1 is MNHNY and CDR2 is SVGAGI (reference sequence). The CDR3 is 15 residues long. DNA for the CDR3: TGTACCAGCACACCAGCGGGACCGCTCACAGATACGCAGTATTTT. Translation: CTSTPAGPLTDTQYF.

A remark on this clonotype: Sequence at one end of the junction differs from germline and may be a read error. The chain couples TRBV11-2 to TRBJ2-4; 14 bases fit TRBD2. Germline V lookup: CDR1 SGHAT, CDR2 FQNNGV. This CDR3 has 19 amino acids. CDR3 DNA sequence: TGTGTCAGCAACCCTCGACTAGCGGGAGGGCCTCGGATCAAGAACATTCATTACTTC. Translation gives CVSNPRLAGGPRIKNIHYF. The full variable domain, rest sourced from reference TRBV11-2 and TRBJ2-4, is EAGVAQSPRYKIIEKRQSVAFWCNPISGHATLYWYQQILGQGPKLLIQFQNNGVVDDSQLPKDRFSAERLKGVDSTLKIQPAKLEDSAVYLCVSNPRLAGGPRIKNIHYFGAGTRLSVL.

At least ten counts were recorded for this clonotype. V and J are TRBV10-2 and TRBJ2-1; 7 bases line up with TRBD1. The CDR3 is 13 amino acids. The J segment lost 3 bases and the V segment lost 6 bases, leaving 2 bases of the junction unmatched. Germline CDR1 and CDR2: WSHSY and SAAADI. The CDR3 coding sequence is TGCGCCAGCAGCCGGGACAGCTACAATGAGCAGTTCTTC. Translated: CASSRDSYNEQFF.

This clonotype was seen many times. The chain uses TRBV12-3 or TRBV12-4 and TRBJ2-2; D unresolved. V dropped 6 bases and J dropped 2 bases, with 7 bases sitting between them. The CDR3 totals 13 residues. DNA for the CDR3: TGTGCCAGCAGATTGGATAACACCGGGGAGCTGTTTTTT. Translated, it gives CASRLDNTGELFF.

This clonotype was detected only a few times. CDR3 DNA: TGTGCCACCAGCCCCGGAACGCCTTGGGAGCAGTACTTC. This sequence encodes CATSPGTPWEQYF. The chain joins TRBV15 to TRBJ2-7; D gene ambiguous. There are 13 residues in the CDR3. The V gene lost 5 bases and the J gene lost 7 bases, with 15 bases spanning the gap. Per the germline V gene, CDR1 is LNHNV and CDR2 is YYDKDF (reference sequence). The full variable domain, rest sourced from reference TRBV15 and TRBJ2-7, is DAMVIQNPRYQVTQFGKPVTLSCSQTLNHNVMYWYQQKSSQAPKLLFHYYDKDFNNEADTPDNFQSRRPNTSFCFLDIRSPGLGDTAMYLCATSPGTPWEQYFGPGTRLTVT.

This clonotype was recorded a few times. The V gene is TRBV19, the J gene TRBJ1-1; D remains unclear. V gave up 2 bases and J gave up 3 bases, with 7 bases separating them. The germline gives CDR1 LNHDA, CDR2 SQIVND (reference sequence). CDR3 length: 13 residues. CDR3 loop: CASSIRVDTEAFF. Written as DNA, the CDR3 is TGTGCCAGTAGTATAAGAGTCGACACTGAAGCTTTCTTT.